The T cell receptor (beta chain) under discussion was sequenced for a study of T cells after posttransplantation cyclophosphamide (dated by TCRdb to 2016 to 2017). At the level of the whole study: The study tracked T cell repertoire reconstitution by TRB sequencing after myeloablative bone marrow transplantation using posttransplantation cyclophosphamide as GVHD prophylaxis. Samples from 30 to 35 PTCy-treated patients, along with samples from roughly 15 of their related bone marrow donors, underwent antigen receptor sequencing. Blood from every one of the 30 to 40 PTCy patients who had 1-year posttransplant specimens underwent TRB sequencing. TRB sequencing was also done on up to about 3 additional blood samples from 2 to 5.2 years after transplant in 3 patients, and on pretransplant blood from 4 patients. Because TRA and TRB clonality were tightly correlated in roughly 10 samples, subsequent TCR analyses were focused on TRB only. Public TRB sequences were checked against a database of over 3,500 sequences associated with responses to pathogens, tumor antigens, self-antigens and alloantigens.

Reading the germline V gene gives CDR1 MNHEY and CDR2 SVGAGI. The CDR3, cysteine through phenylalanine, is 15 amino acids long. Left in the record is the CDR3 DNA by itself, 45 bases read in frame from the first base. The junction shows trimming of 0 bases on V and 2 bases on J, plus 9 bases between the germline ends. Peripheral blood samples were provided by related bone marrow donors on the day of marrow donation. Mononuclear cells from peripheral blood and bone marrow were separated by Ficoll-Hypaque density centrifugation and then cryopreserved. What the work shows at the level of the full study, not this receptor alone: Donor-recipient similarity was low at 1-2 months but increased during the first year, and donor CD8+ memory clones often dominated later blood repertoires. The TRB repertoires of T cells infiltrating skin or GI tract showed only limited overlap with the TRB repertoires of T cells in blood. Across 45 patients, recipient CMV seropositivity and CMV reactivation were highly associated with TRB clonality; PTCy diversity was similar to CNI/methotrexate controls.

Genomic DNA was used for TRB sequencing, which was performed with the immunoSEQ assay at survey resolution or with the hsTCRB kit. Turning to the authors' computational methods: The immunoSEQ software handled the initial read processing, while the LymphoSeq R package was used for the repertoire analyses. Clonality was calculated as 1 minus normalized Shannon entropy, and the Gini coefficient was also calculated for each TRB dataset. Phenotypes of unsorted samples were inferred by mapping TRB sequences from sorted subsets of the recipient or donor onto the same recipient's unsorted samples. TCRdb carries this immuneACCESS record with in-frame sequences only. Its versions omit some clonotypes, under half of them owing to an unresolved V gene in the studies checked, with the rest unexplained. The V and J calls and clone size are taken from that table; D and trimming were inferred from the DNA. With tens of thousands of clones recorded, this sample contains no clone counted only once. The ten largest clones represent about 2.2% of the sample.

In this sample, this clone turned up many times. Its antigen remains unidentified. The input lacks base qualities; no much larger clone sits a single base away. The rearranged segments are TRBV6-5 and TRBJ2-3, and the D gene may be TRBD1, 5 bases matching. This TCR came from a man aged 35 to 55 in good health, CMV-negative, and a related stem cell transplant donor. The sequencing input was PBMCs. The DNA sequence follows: TGTGCCAGCAGTTACTCCAGGGTCACCACAGATACGCAGTATTTT. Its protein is CASSYSRVTTDTQYF.